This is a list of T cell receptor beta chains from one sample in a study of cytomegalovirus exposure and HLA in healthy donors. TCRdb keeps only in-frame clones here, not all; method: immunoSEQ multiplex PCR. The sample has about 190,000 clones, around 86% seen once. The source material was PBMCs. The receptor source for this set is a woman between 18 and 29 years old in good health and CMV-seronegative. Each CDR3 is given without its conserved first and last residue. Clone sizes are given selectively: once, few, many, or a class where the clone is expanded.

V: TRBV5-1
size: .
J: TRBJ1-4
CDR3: ATRRGQDNEKLF

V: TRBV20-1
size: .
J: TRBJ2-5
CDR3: SARDYQY

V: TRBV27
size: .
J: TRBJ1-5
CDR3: ASSLGRGSNQPQH

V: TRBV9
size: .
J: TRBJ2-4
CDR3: ASSLAGGAKNIQY

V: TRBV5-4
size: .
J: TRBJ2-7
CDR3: ASSLAGTSGKEQY

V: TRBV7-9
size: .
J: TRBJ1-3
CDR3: ASSWGTGGFSGNTIY

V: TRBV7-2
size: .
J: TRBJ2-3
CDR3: ASSRPKGLVSDTQY

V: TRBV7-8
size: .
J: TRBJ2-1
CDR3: ASSLSRSVNEQF

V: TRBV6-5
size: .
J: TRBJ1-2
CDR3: ASSYSNIPDYGYT

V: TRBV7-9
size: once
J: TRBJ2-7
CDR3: ASSSDSDYEQY

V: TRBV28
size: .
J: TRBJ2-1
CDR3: ASSESGSKYNEQF

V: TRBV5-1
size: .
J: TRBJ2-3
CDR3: ASSLAVSDTDTQY

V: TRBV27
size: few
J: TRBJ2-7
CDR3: ASSFNSLGYEQY

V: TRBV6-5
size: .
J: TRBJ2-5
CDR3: ASSYSLAGGQETQY

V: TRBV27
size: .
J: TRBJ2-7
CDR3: ASSPGTGGYEQY

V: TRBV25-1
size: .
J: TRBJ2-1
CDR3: ASSELWREGSHNEQF

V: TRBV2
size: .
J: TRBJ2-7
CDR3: ASSGDREQY

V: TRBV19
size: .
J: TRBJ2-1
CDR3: ASSIEAAGDGLYNEQF